The clone carrying this TCR beta chain was observed once. The germline V gene encodes CDR1 LNHDA and CDR2 SQIVND (reference sequence). The V and J ends lost 10 bases and 0 bases respectively, with 25 bases between them. The CDR3 has 19 residues. This specimen comes from a study of control samples from healthy donors and cancer patients. The protocol was immunoSEQ multiplex PCR, while the TCRdb copy is restricted to in-frame clones and leaves out a portion. Of tens of thousands of clones in the sample, roughly 85% were seen once. This TCR was recovered from a man aged 60-69 years with head and neck cancer. This chain connects TRBV19 to TRBJ2-6; D not certain. The material sequenced was PBMCs. This CDR3 is CATETPLGSQFSGANVLTF. The CDR3 nucleotides are TGTGCCACCGAAACCCCCCTCGGGTCGCAATTCTCTGGGGCCAACGTCCTGACTTTC.